The rows below give T cell receptor beta chains drawn from one sample of a study of blood T cell repertoires in COVID-19. The assay was immunoSEQ multiplex PCR, and TCRdb's table has in-frame clones only and misses some. Of about 120,000 clones in the sample, around 80% were seen once. The sample comprised peripheral blood. All receptors come from a man aged 55 to 69 with active or convalescent COVID-19. The CDR3 runs from the conserved cysteine through the conserved F or W. The D gene is left open where the match is weak. Rows may omit the clone size; those that give it use once, few, many or a size class.

NA TRBJ2-4 NA TRBV6-5 CASGADSVIQYF TGTGCCAGCGGGGCGGACAGCGTCATTCAGTACTTC
NA TRBJ2-3 NA TRBV2 CASSVDRRTSTDTQYF TGTGCCAGCAGTGTTGACAGGCGAACTAGCACAGATACGCAGTATTTT
NA TRBJ2-6 NA TRBV7-3 CASSSQFSSGANVLTF TGTGCCAGCAGCTCACAATTCAGCTCTGGGGCCAACGTCCTGACTTTC
NA TRBJ1-2 NA TRBV28 CATAAGTNYGYTF TGTGCCACCGCGGCGGGTACTAACTATGGCTACACCTTC
NA TRBJ1-4 NA TRBV7-9 CASSARANEKLFF TGTGCCAGCAGCGCCAGGGCTAATGAAAAACTGTTTTTT
NA TRBJ1-1 TRBD1 TRBV28 CASSSRQGAGTEAFF TGTGCCAGCAGTTCAAGACAGGGGGCGGGGACTGAAGCTTTCTTT
NA TRBJ2-3 TRBD2 TRBV5-1 CASSLRTSGTTDTQYF TGCGCCAGCAGCTTAAGGACTAGCGGGACCACAGATACGCAGTATTTT
NA TRBJ2-5 NA TRBV11-3 CASSLRGSDQETQYF TGTGCCAGCAGCTTAAGGGGGAGCGACCAAGAGACCCAGTACTTC
NA TRBJ2-3 TRBD2 TRBV25-1 CATSTSGISDTQYF TGTGCCACTTCGACTAGCGGGATTTCAGATACGCAGTATTTT
once TRBJ2-3 TRBD2 TRBV7-2 CASSLRPSGTDTQYF TGTGCCAGCAGCTTAAGGCCTAGCGGGACAGATACGCAGTATTTT
many TRBJ2-1 TRBD2 TRBV19 CASSWGASGEGNEQFF TGTGCCAGTAGTTGGGGGGCTAGCGGGGAAGGAAATGAGCAGTTCTTC
NA TRBJ1-2 TRBD1 TRBV7-9 CASSLGTGKYGYTF TGTGCCAGCAGCTTAGGGACAGGGAAATATGGCTACACCTTC
few TRBJ2-7 NA TRBV5-4 CASSLRESSYEQYF TGTGCCAGCAGCTTGCGGGAGAGCTCCTACGAGCAGTACTTC
NA TRBJ1-3 NA TRBV6-5 CASKTGISGNTIYF TGTGCCAGCAAGACAGGCATCTCTGGAAACACCATATATTTT
NA TRBJ1-1 TRBD1 TRBV3-1/TRBV3-2 CASSQDRAGGRTEAFF TGTGCCAGCAGCCAAGATCGGGCAGGGGGAAGGACTGAAGCTTTCTTT
NA TRBJ2-3 NA TRBV6-4 CASSEEAALDTQYF TGTGCCAGCAGTGAGGAAGCGGCGCTGGATACGCAGTATTTT
NA TRBJ2-3 NA TRBV6-5 CASTYNRANTDTQYF TGTGCCAGCACCTATAACAGGGCGAACACAGATACGCAGTATTTT
NA TRBJ2-2 NA TRBV5-1 CASSLDGGNTGELFF TGCGCCAGCAGCTTGGACGGAGGGAACACCGGGGAGCTGTTTTTT
NA TRBJ2-5 TRBD2 TRBV10-3 CAIRGTTSGPGQETQYF TGTGCCATCAGGGGAACGACTAGCGGGCCGGGTCAAGAGACCCAGTACTTC
few TRBJ2-7 NA TRBV5-6 CASTSWRTTYEQYF TGTGCCAGCACCTCCTGGCGGACTACCTACGAGCAGTACTTC
NA TRBJ2-4 TRBD2 TRBV18 CASSPGLAENIQYF TGTGCCAGCTCACCGGGACTAGCGGAAAACATTCAGTACTTC
NA TRBJ2-7 NA TRBV18 CASSLLADERSEQYF TGTGCCAGCTCACTCCTCGCGGATGAGCGAAGCGAGCAGTACTTC
NA TRBJ2-7 NA TRBV7-2 CASSSASEQYF TGTGCCAGCAGCTCAGCGAGCGAGCAGTACTTC
NA TRBJ2-1 NA TRBV7-9 CASSHEHVDEQFF TGTGCCAGCAGCCACGAGCACGTGGATGAGCAGTTCTTC
NA TRBJ2-7 TRBD2 TRBV28 CATGGGVYEQYF TGTGCCACCGGGGGGGGAGTCTACGAGCAGTACTTC
NA TRBJ2-7 TRBD2 TRBV18 CASSPAGGIIYEQYF TGTGCCAGCTCTCCAGCGGGAGGGATAATCTACGAGCAGTACTTC
NA TRBJ2-5 NA TRBV5-1 CASSLGDQETQYF TGCGCCAGCAGCTTGGGCGACCAAGAGACCCAGTACTTC
NA TRBJ2-3 TRBD2 TRBV28 CASSGGTSGRIDTQYF TGTGCCAGCAGTGGTGGGACTAGCGGGAGAATAGATACGCAGTATTTT
NA TRBJ2-1 NA TRBV7-3 CASSLVSSYNEQFF TGTGCCAGCAGCTTAGTCAGCTCCTACAATGAGCAGTTCTTC
NA TRBJ2-7 TRBD2 TRBV2 CASSGGLAGGAYEQYF TGTGCCAGCAGTGGGGGACTAGCGGGAGGTGCCTACGAGCAGTACTTC
NA TRBJ2-7 TRBD1 TRBV27 CASSLARGRYEQYF TGTGCCAGCAGTTTGGCCAGGGGGAGATACGAGCAGTACTTC
once TRBJ2-5 TRBD1 TRBV6-2/TRBV6-3 CASSSLPSDRGSQYF TGTGCCAGCAGTTCCCTCCCCTCGGACAGGGGGTCTCAGTACTTC
once TRBJ2-5 NA TRBV19 CASSTRDTNPKETQYF TGTGCCAGTAGTACCCGGGACACCAATCCCAAAGAGACCCAGTACTTC
NA TRBJ1-5 TRBD1 TRBV19 CASSSPQGSGNQPQHF TGTGCCAGTAGTTCGCCACAGGGGAGCGGCAATCAGCCCCAGCATTTT
NA TRBJ2-1 NA TRBV7-3 CASSPQVSYNEQFF TGTGCCAGCAGCCCACAGGTCTCCTACAATGAGCAGTTCTTC